This TCR beta chain was documented in a study of glioma-infiltrating T cells. Study summary: Blood libraries targeted 4.5- to 10-fold coverage of 900,000 to 1,000,000 T cells.

The CDR3 spans 15 residues. Germline V gene lookup returns CDR1 MNHEY and CDR2 SVGAGI. Trimming stripped 0 bases from V and 1 base from J, with 4 bases between. Study-level results: CDR3 overlap between tissue and blood was very small. Non-neoplastic patients had below-expected tissue-blood divergence, while all gliomas exceeded expectation.

In its sample, this clonotype was seen once. The target antigen is unknown. TCR alpha and beta CDR3 regions were amplified from RNA using iRepertoire nested multiplex PCR. TCRdb called the multiplex PCR reads again in MiXCR, with one record for every CDR3 protein. This sample yields 300,000 to 400,000 distinct CDR3 sequences, of which roughly two fifths are seen a single time; approximately 12% belongs to the top ten. Source material: glioma tissue, nonneoplastic brain tissue, or PBMCs (not recorded which). The V call is TRBV6-5, the J call TRBJ2-6; D is ambiguous. The source is a human donor with low-grade glioma or glioblastoma, undergoing nonglioma brain surgery, or in good health (not recorded which). The CDR3 is CASSYSRSGANVLTF. The DNA of the CDR3 is TGTGCCAGCAGTTACTCCAGATCTGGGGCCAACGTCCTGACTTTC.